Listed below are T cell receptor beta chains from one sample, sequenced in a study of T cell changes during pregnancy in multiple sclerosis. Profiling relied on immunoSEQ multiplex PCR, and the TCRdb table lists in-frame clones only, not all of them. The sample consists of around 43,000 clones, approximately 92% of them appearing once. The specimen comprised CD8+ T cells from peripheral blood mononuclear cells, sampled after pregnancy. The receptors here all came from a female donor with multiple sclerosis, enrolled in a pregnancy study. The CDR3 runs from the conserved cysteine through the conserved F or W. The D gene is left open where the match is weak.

CASSVGGTGRLSTEAFF TGTGCCAGCAGCGTAGGGGGGACAGGGAGATTGAGCACTGAAGCTTTCTTT TRBJ1-1 TRBV9 TRBD1
CASTRDRANEKLFF TGTGCCAGCACCCGGGACAGAGCTAATGAAAAACTGTTTTTT TRBJ1-4 TRBV6-6 TRBD1
CASSQDDRLNTEAFF TGCGCCAGCAGCCAAGATGATAGATTGAACACTGAAGCTTTCTTT TRBJ1-1 TRBV4-1 NA
CASSYSGGLQETQYF TGTGCCAGCAGTTACAGCGGGGGGCTTCAAGAGACCCAGTACTTC TRBJ2-5 TRBV6-5 TRBD2
CASSETRIATGGQDEQFF TGCGCCAGCAGCGAAACCCGGATTGCGACGGGGGGGCAGGATGAGCAGTTCTTC TRBJ2-1 TRBV10-1 TRBD2
CASSPIVGNNEQFF TGTGCCAGCAGCCCCATAGTGGGCAACAATGAGCAGTTCTTC TRBJ2-1 TRBV7-2 NA
CATSPGANVLTF TGTGCCACCTCCCCGGGGGCCAACGTCCTGACTTTC TRBJ2-6 TRBV6-5 NA
CASSLSGRVNTEAFF TGTGCCAGCAGTTTATCAGGCAGGGTTAACACTGAAGCTTTCTTT TRBJ1-1 TRBV27 NA
CSVEGTVGSRELFF TGCAGCGTGGAAGGGACAGTCGGCTCCCGGGAGCTGTTTTTT TRBJ2-2 TRBV29-1 TRBD1
CASSLAPRTGELFF TGTGCCAGCAGCTTAGCCCCGCGGACCGGGGAGCTGTTTTTT TRBJ2-2 TRBV11-3 NA
CASSPGQSLYGYTF TGCGCCAGCAGCCCGGGACAGTCTCTCTATGGCTACACCTTC TRBJ1-2 TRBV4-1 TRBD1
CASSLLADRGYTEAFF TGTGCCAGCAGCTTGTTGGCGGACAGGGGTTATACTGAAGCTTTCTTT TRBJ1-1 TRBV5-5 TRBD1
CASSQTGGGNEQYF TGCGCCAGCAGCCAGACAGGGGGCGGGAACGAGCAGTACTTC TRBJ2-7 TRBV4-1 TRBD1
CASSARDRDFEQYF TGCGCCAGCAGCGCGAGGGACAGGGACTTCGAGCAGTACTTC TRBJ2-7 TRBV5-1 TRBD1
CASSPSGSSTDTQYF TGTGCCAGCAGCCCTAGCGGGTCTAGCACAGATACGCAGTATTTT TRBJ2-3 TRBV7-9 TRBD2
CASSPGEQRAVLDTQYF TGTGCCAGCAGTCCCGGAGAACAGAGGGCCGTTTTGGATACGCAGTATTTT TRBJ2-3 TRBV9 NA
CASSLLAGIYNEQFF TGTGCCAGCAGCCTACTAGCGGGTATATACAATGAGCAGTTCTTC TRBJ2-1 TRBV27 TRBD2
CASRLANEQFF TGTGCCAGCAGGCTAGCCAATGAGCAGTTCTTC TRBJ2-1 TRBV7-6 NA
CASSHLTSGLSTDTQYF TGTGCCAGCAGTCACCTGACTAGCGGGCTGAGCACAGATACGCAGTATTTT TRBJ2-3 TRBV28 TRBD2
CASSEYSDEQYF TGTGCCAGCAGTGAATACTCCGACGAGCAGTACTTC TRBJ2-7 TRBV2 NA
CASSLSFGNTGELFF TGTGCCAGCAGTTTATCGTTCGGGAACACCGGGGAGCTGTTTTTT TRBJ2-2 TRBV27 NA
CASSPGTAYGYTF TGTGCCAGCAGTCCCGGGACAGCCTATGGCTACACCTTC TRBJ1-2 TRBV14 TRBD1
CASTGGGLAADTQYF TGTGCCAGCACCGGCGGCGGACTAGCGGCAGATACGCAGTATTTT TRBJ2-3 TRBV6-5 TRBD2
CASSPTSLSDTQYF TGTGCCAGCAGCCCCACTAGTCTTTCAGATACGCAGTATTTT TRBJ2-3 TRBV7-8 NA
CASRLTGGLEQFF TGTGCCAGCAGACTTACAGGGGGCCTTGAGCAGTTCTTC TRBJ2-1 TRBV28 TRBD1
CASSLGAGLREAQHF TGTGCCAGCAGTTTAGGGGCTGGCCTGCGGGAAGCCCAGCATTTT TRBJ1-5 TRBV27 NA
CASSVEKVGGRGTDTQYF TGTGCCAGCAGCGTAGAAAAAGTGGGGGGGCGGGGCACAGATACGCAGTATTTT TRBJ2-3 TRBV9 NA
CASSYSGQGGTEAFF TGTGCCAGCAGTTACTCGGGACAGGGGGGGACTGAAGCTTTCTTT TRBJ1-1 TRBV6-5 TRBD1
CASRYIAGMRGETQYF TGTGCCAGCAGATATATAGCGGGGATGAGGGGAGAGACCCAGTACTTC TRBJ2-5 TRBV28 TRBD2
CSVWGQGNEQYF TGCAGCGTTTGGGGACAGGGGAATGAGCAGTACTTC TRBJ2-7 TRBV29-1 TRBD1
CASSLTGGGNTEAFF TGTGCCAGCAGCTTGACAGGGGGGGGGAACACTGAAGCTTTCTTT TRBJ1-1 TRBV5-4 TRBD1
CASTSATGYGYTF TGTGCCAGCACCTCAGCGACAGGCTATGGCTACACCTTC TRBJ1-2 TRBV25-1 NA
CASSLGASYEQYF TGTGCCAGCAGCTTAGGGGCCAGCTACGAGCAGTACTTC TRBJ2-7 TRBV7-8 NA
CASSVDAVRTDTQYF TGTGCCAGCAGCGTAGACGCAGTTCGCACAGATACGCAGTATTTT TRBJ2-3 TRBV9 NA
CASSLVRGQAIPPTEAFF TGTGCCAGCTCACTAGTTCGGGGACAGGCGATTCCTCCAACTGAAGCTTTCTTT TRBJ1-1 TRBV18 TRBD1